A selection of T cell receptor beta chains follows, all from one sample in a study of T-cell reconstitution after alpha-beta-depleted transplantation in children. TCRdb independently ran MiXCR on the PCR reads; one entry per CDR3 protein. The sample has around 500,000 distinct CDR3 sequences, under 25% seen once. This material consisted of PBMCs, mostly from graft donor cells, taken 360 days after TCRalphabeta/CD19-depleted stem cell transplant. Every receptor here comes from a boy in the first two years of life who had a stem cell transplant for acute myeloid leukemia, so the T cells may come from the graft donor. Each CDR3 is given with its conserved first and last residue. D genes are given only for firm matches. Part of the rows lack a size; the others show once, few, many or a class for expanded clones.

V gene	D gene	clone size	J gene	CDR3 DNA	CDR3 protein
TRBV20-1	.	many	TRBJ1-2	TGCAGTGCTGGAGGGGAGTCCTATGGCTACACCTTC	CSAGGESYGYTF
TRBV2	.	many	TRBJ1-5	TGTGCCAGCAGTGAATATGGGTTCGGCAATCAGCCCCAGCATTTT	CASSEYGFGNQPQHF
TRBV6-7	.	few	TRBJ1-5	TGTGCCAGCAGTTGGGAAGATCAGCCCCAGCATTTT	CASSWEDQPQHF
TRBV21-1	.	.	TRBJ1-6	TGTGCCAGCAGCAAAAATGGACCGAACCACTCGGGTTCACCCCTCCACTTT	CASSKNGPNHSGSPLHF
TRBV20-1	.	few	TRBJ2-4	TGCAGTGCTAGAGATTGGGGGCGCGACAAAAACATTCAGTACTTC	CSARDWGRDKNIQYF
TRBV24-1	.	.	TRBJ2-2	TGTGCCACCAGTGATCAGGGGCTCGGGGAGCTGTTTTTT	CATSDQGLGELFF
TRBV5-1	TRBD1	.	TRBJ2-3	TGCGCCAGCAGCTTGGAAGGGGGCCCCTCAGATACGCAGTATTTT	CASSLEGGPSDTQYF
TRBV11-2	.	many	TRBJ1-2	TGTGCCAGCAGCTTTACCGGGGATGGCTACACCTTC	CASSFTGDGYTF
TRBV20-1	.	many	TRBJ2-1	TGCAGTGCTAGAGTCGGGACTCTATCCCGGACTTCTCGTAGCTCCTACAATGAGCAGTTCTTC	CSARVGTLSRTSRSSYNEQFF
TRBV27	.	.	TRBJ1-2	TGTGCCAGCAGCCCCCGGGGCTCCCCCTATAGGGGCTACACCTTC	CASSPRGSPYRGYTF
TRBV10-3	TRBD2	.	TRBJ2-3	TGTGCCATCAGTGGAGTTAGCGGGGGCCTCTGGGATACGCAGTATTTT	CAISGVSGGLWDTQYF
TRBV7-9	.	many	TRBJ2-1	TGTGCCAGCAGCTTAGCGCGAGACCCTATACGCAATGAGCAGTTCTTC	CASSLARDPIRNEQFF
TRBV12-3/TRBV12-4	TRBD1	few	TRBJ1-5	TGTGCCAGCAGTTTGGTGGGGACAGTTTATCAGCCCCAGCATTTT	CASSLVGTVYQPQHF
TRBV7-6	TRBD2	.	TRBJ2-2	TGTGCCAGCAGCCCTAGCGGGACTCCCACCGGGGAGCTGTTTTTT	CASSPSGTPTGELFF
TRBV4-1	.	.	TRBJ1-2	TGCGCCAGCAGCCAAGTCTCGGGAATGGACTATGGCTACACCTTC	CASSQVSGMDYGYTF
TRBV6-1	.	few	TRBJ2-2	TGTGCCAGCGCAGGAGAACAGTATCACAACGGGGAGCTGTTTTTT	CASAGEQYHNGELFF
TRBV20-1	TRBD2	.	TRBJ2-1	TGCAGTGCTAGAGCTAGCGGGGGGAGAGAGCAGTTCTTC	CSARASGGREQFF
TRBV30	.	.	TRBJ2-1	TGTGCCTGGGATAGAGATTACAATGAGCAGTTCTTC	CAWDRDYNEQFF
TRBV29-1	TRBD1	many	TRBJ1-2	TGCAGCGTTGGGTTCGACAGGGCCTATGGCTACACCTTC	CSVGFDRAYGYTF
TRBV20-1	.	.	TRBJ2-7	TGCAGTGCTAGAGATACCGGACAACCCTTGCGCGAGCAGTACTTC	CSARDTGQPLREQYF
TRBV6-5	.	once	TRBJ1-1	TGTGCCAGCAGTTCAATGACAGAGAACACTGAAGCTTTCTTT	CASSSMTENTEAFF
TRBV7-9	.	few	TRBJ1-4	TGTGCCAGCAGCCCCCCCGGCGGGATCAGCACTAATGAAAAACTGTTTTTT	CASSPPGGISTNEKLFF
TRBV6-1	.	few	TRBJ1-5	TGTGCCAGCAGTCGCAGGGAAGATCAGCCCCAGCATTTT	CASSRREDQPQHF
TRBV29-1	TRBD2	few	TRBJ2-3	TGCAGCGTTGACCCCGGCGGGGCTAGCGGAGCCTCACTACATACGCAGTATTTT	CSVDPGGASGASLHTQYF
TRBV7-2	TRBD2	.	TRBJ2-5	TGTGCCAGCAGCTTCAGCAGGGGGACTAGCGGGGTTGGGACCCAGTACTTC	CASSFSRGTSGVGTQYF
TRBV20-1	TRBD2	few	TRBJ2-3	TGCAGTGCTCGAGCGGCGGGGGACACAGATACGCAGTATTTT	CSARAAGDTDTQYF
TRBV20-1	.	many	TRBJ1-4	TGCAGTGCTAGAGATAGGTCCGATGAAAAACTGTTTTTT	CSARDRSDEKLFF
TRBV12-3/TRBV12-4	TRBD1	few	TRBJ1-6	TGTGCCAGCAGTTTATGGTCAGGGGGCGGGAGTTCACCCCTCCACTTT	CASSLWSGGGSSPLHF
TRBV5-1	TRBD2	.	TRBJ2-5	TGCGCCAGCAGCTTGGAACCGAGAGGGGCGGGAGGGGTGACCCAGTACTTC	CASSLEPRGAGGVTQYF
TRBV6-5	.	few	TRBJ2-2	TGTGCCAGCAGTTACCAGAGAGCGAACACCGGGGAGCTGTTTTTT	CASSYQRANTGELFF
TRBV27	.	few	TRBJ2-1	TGTGCCAGCAGTTTATTTGACTACAATGAGCAGTTCTTC	CASSLFDYNEQFF
TRBV6-2/TRBV6-3	.	few	TRBJ2-7	TGTGCCAGCAGTGAGTGGGGAGAGCAGTACTTC	CASSEWGEQYF
TRBV5-5	.	many	TRBJ2-2	TGTGCCAGCAGCTTGAACGGGAGGAACACCGGGGAGCTGTTTTTT	CASSLNGRNTGELFF
TRBV12-3/TRBV12-4	.	few	TRBJ1-1	TGTGCCAGCAGACCTGACGTTGACGGTGAAGCTTTCTTT	CASRPDVDGEAFF
TRBV7-9	.	.	TRBJ1-2	TGTGCCAGCAGCTCCGGCATCCAACATGGCTACACCTTC	CASSSGIQHGYTF
TRBV7-3	.	few	TRBJ2-6	TGTGCCAGCAGCTTATTCCCGACAGGTTCCTCTGGGGCCAACGTCCTGACTTTC	CASSLFPTGSSGANVLTF
TRBV12-3/TRBV12-4	.	.	TRBJ1-1	TGTGCCAGCAGCTACTCCAGTTTGAACACTGAAGCTTTCTTT	CASSYSSLNTEAFF
TRBV11-2	.	many	TRBJ2-5	TGTGCCAGCAGCTTAGGGGCACTAGCCCCCCAAGAGACCCAGTACTTC	CASSLGALAPQETQYF
TRBV21-1	.	.	TRBJ1-6	TGTGCCAGCAGAGGTTCCGGACCACTGGGGAATTCACCCCTCCACTTT	CASRGSGPLGNSPLHF
TRBV20-1	TRBD1	few	TRBJ1-1	TGCAGTGCTAGATTAACAGGGGGAGGGAACACTGAAGCTTTCTTT	CSARLTGGGNTEAFF
TRBV9	TRBD2	.	TRBJ2-1	TGTGCCAGCAACGTAGACCAACTAGCGGGGGACCAGTTCTTC	CASNVDQLAGDQFF
TRBV20-1	.	.	TRBJ2-7	TGCAGTGCTAGTAGTTTGGACAGTTTCTCCTACGAGCAGTACTTC	CSASSLDSFSYEQYF
TRBV20-1	.	few	TRBJ1-2	TGCAGTGCTAGAGATTGGGCCACGGGCTATGGCTACACCTTC	CSARDWATGYGYTF
TRBV6-5	TRBD2	.	TRBJ2-1	TGTGCCAGCAGTTACTCGATCTGGGGGGGGACCTACAATGAGCAGTTCTTC	CASSYSIWGGTYNEQFF
TRBV20-1	.	many	TRBJ2-7	TGCAGTGCTAGCCTGGACTACGAGCAGTACTTC	CSASLDYEQYF
TRBV20-1	.	many	TRBJ1-1	TGCAGTGCCCATCCACAGGGACTTAACACTGAAGCTTTCTTT	CSAHPQGLNTEAFF
TRBV29-1	TRBD1	.	TRBJ1-1	TGCAGCGTTGTACGGGGACAGGGAAGGAAAGAAGCTTTCTTT	CSVVRGQGRKEAFF
TRBV20-1	TRBD1	.	TRBJ2-1	TGCAGTGTTAGACCAGGGGGCAAGTACAATGAGCAGTTCTTC	CSVRPGGKYNEQFF
TRBV12-3/TRBV12-4	TRBD1	.	TRBJ1-5	TGTGCCAGCAGTCCACAGGGGAGTCAGCCCCAGCATTTT	CASSPQGSQPQHF
TRBV12-3/TRBV12-4	.	.	TRBJ1-1	TGTGCCAGCAGTTTGAAGGGAGTAGGCTGGCTGCCGACAGAAGCTTTCTTT	CASSLKGVGWLPTEAFF
TRBV12-3/TRBV12-4	.	.	TRBJ1-5	TGTGCCAGCAGCCTCTCCGGGCCCCAAGGCAATCAGCCCCAGCATTTT	CASSLSGPQGNQPQHF
TRBV20-1	.	.	TRBJ1-2	TGCAGTGCAAGACAGTTAACCTATGGCTACACCTTC	CSARQLTYGYTF
TRBV20-1	.	few	TRBJ2-1	TGCAGTGCCACTACTCACCCAGGGGACTACAATGAGCAGTTCTTC	CSATTHPGDYNEQFF